This entry describes one T cell receptor beta chain. Its antigen is unknown. The data were taken from a study of cytomegalovirus exposure and HLA in healthy donors. Whole-study context: Of around 410 genotyped donors, roughly 81% grouped in the Caucasian-associated ancestry cluster.

Trimming pared 1 base from V and 2 bases from J, leaving 5 bases between. CDR1 PRHDT and CDR2 FYEKMQ come from the germline V gene (reference sequence). The CDR3 has 13 amino acids. Vbeta (60) and Jbeta (13) primers were used in the PCR. Only in-frame clones appear in the TCRdb table, and some are missing; sequencing was by immunoSEQ multiplex PCR. This table has about 160,000 clones, about 81% appearing once. Findings of the study overall: Later analysis identified 17,000 or so TCR beta sequences associated with HLA alleles, using a false discovery rate threshold of 0.05. It was assumed in the presence/absence analyses that sequencing depth was roughly uniform across donors. Within a later analysis, the majority of CMV-associated TCR beta chains appeared HLA-restricted.

The chain employs TRBV13 and TRBJ1-1, with D hard to call. The sequence was collected from a woman aged 18-29 years in good health and CMV-seronegative. Sequenced input: PBMCs. CDR3 sequence (DNA): TGTGCCAGCAGCTTAGCACAAAACACTGAAGCTTTCTTT. Its protein is CASSLAQNTEAFF.